The 12 T cell receptor beta chains reported below all come from one sample, sequenced in a study of blood T cell repertoires in COVID-19. Profiled with immunoSEQ multiplex PCR; TCRdb holds only in-frame clones, not every one. The sample consists of tens of thousands of clones, about 85% of them appearing once. The material sequenced was peripheral blood. These receptors were taken from a woman in her sixties or seventies with acute or convalescent COVID-19.

This clone was seen only a few times. CDR3 nucleotides: TGTGCCAGCAGCCAAGTGAAGGGACTGAATAATTCACCCCTCCACTTT. Its translation: CASSQVKGLNNSPLHF. The gene calls are TRBV3-1 (or the pseudogene TRBV3-2) and TRBJ1-6; weak D call: TRBD1 (5 bases). Germline V gene data show CDR1 as LGHDT and CDR2 as YNNKEL (reference sequence). Trimming took 1 base from V and 5 from J, leaving 12 bases between them. This CDR3 comprises 16 residues.

The V call is TRBV6-5, the J call TRBJ1-4; weak D call: TRBD1 (6 bases). Trimming took off 6 bases at V and 8 bases at J, with 16 bases between the two ends. Germline CDR1 is MNHEY and CDR2 is SVGAGI. The CDR3 covers 14 residues. The DNA for the CDR3 is TGTGCCAGCAGCCTAGGGGGAGGGGTCGAAAAACTGTTTTTT. Amino acid sequence: CASSLGGGVEKLFF.

The V and J genes are TRBV18 and TRBJ1-6, with D uncertain. The germline gives CDR1 KGHSH, CDR2 LQKENI. CDR3 length: 16 residues. V dropped 5 bases and J dropped 7 bases, with 18 bases sitting between them. The CDR3 DNA reads TGTGCCAGCTCATCCCGAGAGGTGGGTGACAATTCACCCCTCCACTTT. Protein: CASSSREVGDNSPLHF.

The chain couples TRBV3-1 (or the pseudogene TRBV3-2) to TRBJ1-2, with 9 bases identical to TRBD1. The germline gives CDR1 LGHDT, CDR2 YNNKEL (reference sequence). The CDR3 totals 15 residues. The V and J ends lost 2 bases and 7 bases, in that order; junction bases with no gene match: 8. The CDR3 loop reads CASSQPGQGYRGYTF. The CDR3 region has the DNA TGTGCCAGCAGCCAACCGGGACAGGGTTATCGTGGCTACACCTTC.

The chain uses TRBV7-8 and TRBJ1-5; 9 nucleotides align to TRBD1. The CDR3 spans 18 residues. Germline CDR1 and CDR2: SGHVS and FQNEAQ. The V segment lost 1 base and the J segment 0 bases; nucleotides outside the gene matches: 7. CDR3 sequence (DNA): TGTGCCAGCAGCTTAGGGGACAGGGCCTTCTATAGCAATCAGCCCCAGCATTTT. Its protein is CASSLGDRAFYSNQPQHF.

The J gene is TRBJ2-1, the V gene TRBV7-9, with TRBD1 matching over 8 bases. After removal of 7 bases from V and 3 bases from J, the junction contained 8 bases not matched to a gene. Germline CDR1 and CDR2: SEHNR and FQNEAQ (reference sequence). The CDR3 spans 15 residues. CDR3 loop: CASTMTGTGYNEQFF. In DNA form, the CDR3 reads TGTGCCAGCACCATGACCGGGACAGGCTACAATGAGCAGTTCTTC.

J is TRBJ2-5 and V is TRBV6-5; the D gene is possibly TRBD1 (6 bases). Germline V gene data show CDR1 as MNHEY and CDR2 as SVGAGI. CDR3 length: 13 residues. The ends were cut back, 11 bases at V and 0 bases at J, with 13 bases in the middle. The CDR3 loop reads CAGGHTDQETQYF. CDR3 nucleotide sequence: TGTGCCGGGGGACACACGGACCAAGAGACCCAGTACTTC.

The chain uses TRBV9 and TRBJ1-6; 7 nucleotides line up with TRBD1. The J segment lost 6 bases and the V segment lost 0 bases, leaving 3 bases of the junction unmatched. Per the germline V gene, CDR1 is SGDLS and CDR2 is YYNGEE. The CDR3 extends over 15 amino acids. CDR3 in amino acids: CASSVEGQFNSPLHF. CDR3 coding DNA: TGTGCCAGCAGCGTAGAGGGACAGTTTAATTCACCCCTCCACTTT.

This clone has a single count. The CDR3 is CATSRDFKPQHF. In DNA form, the CDR3 reads TGTGCCACCAGCAGAGACTTTAAGCCCCAGCATTTT. This chain links TRBV15 with TRBJ1-5; D is unresolved. The V gene's germline CDR1 is LNHNV and CDR2 YYDKDF (reference sequence). CDR3 size: 12 residues. V lost 0 bases, J lost 8 bases, and 5 bases lay in between.

The table lists this clone with a count of one. This chain joins TRBV27 and TRBJ2-3, with 10 bases aligning to TRBD2. This CDR3 region has 15 residues. The V gene's germline CDR1 is MNHEY and CDR2 SMNVEV (reference sequence). The trim removed 6 bases at V and 6 bases at J, leaving 9 bases unmatched. CDR3 nucleotides: TGTGCCAGCAGCCCGACTAGCGGGCAAGGGGATACGCAGTATTTT. It translates to CASSPTSGQGDTQYF.

This clone was detected once. The chain uses TRBV6-5 and TRBJ1-2; 8 bases match TRBD1. The trim removed 4 bases at V and 4 bases at J, leaving 5 bases unmatched. CDR3 length equals 14 residues. Germline CDR1 and CDR2: MNHEY and SVGAGI. CDR3 sequence (DNA): TGTGCCAGCAGTTCTGACAGGGGAGGCTATGGCTACACCTTC. Translation gives CASSSDRGGYGYTF.

This chain's CDR3 is CASSSPAKGVPDTQYF. The CDR3 region has the DNA TGTGCCAGCAGTTCTCCAGCGAAGGGGGTTCCAGATACGCAGTATTTT. J is TRBJ2-3 and V is TRBV28, with D possibly being TRBD1 (6 bases). The CDR3 spans 16 residues. Germline V gives CDR1 MDHEN, CDR2 SYDVKM. Trimming shortened V by 4 bases and J by 4 bases, and 18 bases separated the two germline ends. Drawing the rest from reference TRBV28 and TRBJ2-3, the complete variable domain is DVKVTQSSRYLVKRTGEKVFLECVQDMDHENMFWYRQDPGLGLRLIYFSYDVKMKEKGDIPEGYSVSREKKERFSLILESASTNQTSMYLCASSSPAKGVPDTQYFGPGTRLTVL.